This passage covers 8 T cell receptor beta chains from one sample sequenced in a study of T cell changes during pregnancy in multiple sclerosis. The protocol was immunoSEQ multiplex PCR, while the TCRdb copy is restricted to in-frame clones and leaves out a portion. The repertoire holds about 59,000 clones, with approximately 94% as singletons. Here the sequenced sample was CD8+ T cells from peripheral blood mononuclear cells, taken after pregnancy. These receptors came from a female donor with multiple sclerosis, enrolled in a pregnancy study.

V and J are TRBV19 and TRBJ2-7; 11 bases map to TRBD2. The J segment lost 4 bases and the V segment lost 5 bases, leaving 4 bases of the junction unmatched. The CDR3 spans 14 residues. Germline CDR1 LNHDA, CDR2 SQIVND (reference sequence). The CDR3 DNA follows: TGTGCCAGTAGTTCGACTAGCGGGGAGTACGAGCAGTACTTC. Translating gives CASSSTSGEYEQYF.

The CDR3 coding sequence is TGTGCCAGCAGTGAAGCAGCCTTAGTCTATGGCTACACCTTC. Protein sequence: CASSEAALVYGYTF. The chain has TRBV6-1 and TRBJ1-2; D not resolved. The V end was cut by 0 bases, the J end by 4 bases, with 9 bases between. CDR1 is MNHNS and CDR2 is SASEGT in the germline V gene. The CDR3 is 14 amino acids.

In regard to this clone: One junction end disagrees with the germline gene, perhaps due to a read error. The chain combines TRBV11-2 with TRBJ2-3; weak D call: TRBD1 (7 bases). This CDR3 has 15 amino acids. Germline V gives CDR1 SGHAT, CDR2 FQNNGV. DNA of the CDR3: TGTGCCAGCATCTTAACAGGGGAGGTTACAGATACGCAGTATTTT. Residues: CASILTGEVTDTQYF.

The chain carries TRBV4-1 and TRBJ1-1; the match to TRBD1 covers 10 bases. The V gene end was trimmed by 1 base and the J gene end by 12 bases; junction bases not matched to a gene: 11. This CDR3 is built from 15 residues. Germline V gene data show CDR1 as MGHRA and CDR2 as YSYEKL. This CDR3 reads CASSQAGQGGVGTFF. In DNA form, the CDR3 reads TGCGCCAGCAGCCAAGCTGGACAGGGGGGGGTTGGAACTTTCTTT.

CDR3 amino acids: CASSFTRRETYEQYF. The DNA of the CDR3 is TGTGCCAGCAGCTTTACCAGACGGGAAACCTACGAGCAGTACTTC. The J gene is TRBJ2-7, the V gene TRBV7-9; weak D call: TRBD2 (5 bases). CDR3 length: 15 residues. Germline V gene sequence: CDR1 SEHNR, CDR2 FQNEAQ (reference sequence). V was trimmed by 3 bases and J by 2 bases, leaving 14 bases between them.

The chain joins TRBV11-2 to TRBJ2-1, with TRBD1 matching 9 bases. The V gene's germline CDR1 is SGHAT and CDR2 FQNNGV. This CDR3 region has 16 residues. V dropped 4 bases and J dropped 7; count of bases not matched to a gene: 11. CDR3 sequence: CASSWLGQGGMNEQFF. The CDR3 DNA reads TGTGCCAGCAGCTGGCTGGGACAGGGAGGAATGAATGAGCAGTTCTTC.

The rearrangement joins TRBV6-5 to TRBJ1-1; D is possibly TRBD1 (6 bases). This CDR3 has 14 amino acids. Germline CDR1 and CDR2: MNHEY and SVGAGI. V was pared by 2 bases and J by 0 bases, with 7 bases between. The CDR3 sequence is CASSYRGMNTEAFF. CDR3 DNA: TGTGCCAGCAGTTACAGGGGGATGAACACTGAAGCTTTCTTT.

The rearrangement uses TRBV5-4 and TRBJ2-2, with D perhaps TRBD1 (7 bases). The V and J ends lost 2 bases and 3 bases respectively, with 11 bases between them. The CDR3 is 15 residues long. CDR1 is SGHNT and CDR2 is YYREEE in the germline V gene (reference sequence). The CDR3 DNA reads TGTGCCAGCAGCTTAACAGGGGACTACACCGGGGAGCTGTTTTTT. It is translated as CASSLTGDYTGELFF.